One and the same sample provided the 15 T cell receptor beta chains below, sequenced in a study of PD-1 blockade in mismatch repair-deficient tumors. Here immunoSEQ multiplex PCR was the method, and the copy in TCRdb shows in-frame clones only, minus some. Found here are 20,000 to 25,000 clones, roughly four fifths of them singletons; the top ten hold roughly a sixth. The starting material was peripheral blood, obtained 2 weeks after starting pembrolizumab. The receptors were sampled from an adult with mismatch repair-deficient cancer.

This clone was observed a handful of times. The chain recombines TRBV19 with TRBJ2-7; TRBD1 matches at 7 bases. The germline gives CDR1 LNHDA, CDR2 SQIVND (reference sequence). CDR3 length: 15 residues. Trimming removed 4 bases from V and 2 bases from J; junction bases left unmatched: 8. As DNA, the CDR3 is TGTGCCAGTAGTACCGCAAAGGACAGGACCTACGAGCAGTACTTC. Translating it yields CASSTAKDRTYEQYF. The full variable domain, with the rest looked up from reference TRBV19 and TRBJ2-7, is DGGITQSPKYLFRKEGQNVTLSCEQNLNHDAMYWYRQDPGQGLRLIYYSQIVNDFQKGDIAEGYSVSREKKESFPLTVTSAQKNPTAFYLCASSTAKDRTYEQYFGPGTRLTVT.

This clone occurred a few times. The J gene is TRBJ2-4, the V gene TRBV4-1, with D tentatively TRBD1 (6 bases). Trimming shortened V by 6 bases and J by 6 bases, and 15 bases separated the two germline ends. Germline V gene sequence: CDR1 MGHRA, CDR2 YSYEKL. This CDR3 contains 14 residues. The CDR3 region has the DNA TGCGCCAGCAGGAAAACAGGGTTTGGAAACATTCAGTACTTC. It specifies CASRKTGFGNIQYF.

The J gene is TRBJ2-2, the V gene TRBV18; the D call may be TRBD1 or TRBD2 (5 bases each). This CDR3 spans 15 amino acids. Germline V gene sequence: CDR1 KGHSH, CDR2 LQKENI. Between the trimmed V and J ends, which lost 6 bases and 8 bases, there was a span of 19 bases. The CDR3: CASSEGPTRTGELFF. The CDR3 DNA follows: TGTGCCAGCTCTGAGGGCCCAACAAGGACAGGGGAGCTGTTTTTT.

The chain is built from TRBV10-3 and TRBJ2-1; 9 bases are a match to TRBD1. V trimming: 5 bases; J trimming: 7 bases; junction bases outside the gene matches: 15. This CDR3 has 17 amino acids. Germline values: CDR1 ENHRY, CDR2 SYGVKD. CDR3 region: CAISTPGQGGLRNEQFF. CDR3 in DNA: TGTGCCATCAGTACTCCGGGACAGGGAGGGTTGAGGAATGAGCAGTTCTTC.

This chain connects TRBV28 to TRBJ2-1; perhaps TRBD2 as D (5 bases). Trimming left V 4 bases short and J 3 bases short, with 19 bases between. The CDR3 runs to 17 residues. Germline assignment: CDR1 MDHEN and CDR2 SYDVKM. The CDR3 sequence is CASSSHASRRNYNEQFF. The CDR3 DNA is TGTGCCAGCAGTTCCCATGCTAGCCGCCGGAACTACAATGAGCAGTTCTTC.

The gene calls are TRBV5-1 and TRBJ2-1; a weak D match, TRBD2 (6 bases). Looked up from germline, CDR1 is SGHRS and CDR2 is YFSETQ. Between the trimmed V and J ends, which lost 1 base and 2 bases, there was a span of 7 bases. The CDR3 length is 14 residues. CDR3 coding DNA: TGCGCCAGCAGCTTGCCTAGCGCCTACAATGAGCAGTTCTTC. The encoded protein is CASSLPSAYNEQFF.

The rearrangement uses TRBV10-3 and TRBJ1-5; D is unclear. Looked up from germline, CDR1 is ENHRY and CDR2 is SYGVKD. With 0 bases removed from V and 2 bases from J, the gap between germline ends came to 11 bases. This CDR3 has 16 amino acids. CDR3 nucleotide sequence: TGTGCCATCAGTGAGTCGGGCCGGAGGGGCAATCAGCCCCAGCATTTT. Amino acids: CAISESGRRGNQPQHF.

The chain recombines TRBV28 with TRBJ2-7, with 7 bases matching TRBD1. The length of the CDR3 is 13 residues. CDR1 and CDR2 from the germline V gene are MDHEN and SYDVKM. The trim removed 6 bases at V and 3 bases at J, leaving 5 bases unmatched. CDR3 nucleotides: TGTGCCAGCAGCCCGGGACAGAGCTACGAGCAGTACTTC. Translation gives CASSPGQSYEQYF.

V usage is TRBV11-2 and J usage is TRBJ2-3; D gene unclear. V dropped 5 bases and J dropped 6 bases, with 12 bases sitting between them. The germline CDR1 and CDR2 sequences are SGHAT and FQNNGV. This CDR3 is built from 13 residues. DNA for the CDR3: TGTGCCAGCAGCCACCCTTCGTCGGATACGCAGTATTTT. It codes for CASSHPSSDTQYF.

The CDR3 loop is CASSAGSFEQFF. CDR3 bases: TGCGCCAGCAGTGCGGGATCTTTTGAGCAGTTCTTC. The chain joins TRBV10-2 to TRBJ2-1, with D possibly being TRBD2 (5 bases). The CDR3 covers 12 residues. Trimming shortened V by 4 bases and J by 9 bases, and 10 bases separated the two germline ends. Germline CDR1 and CDR2: WSHSY and SAAADI.

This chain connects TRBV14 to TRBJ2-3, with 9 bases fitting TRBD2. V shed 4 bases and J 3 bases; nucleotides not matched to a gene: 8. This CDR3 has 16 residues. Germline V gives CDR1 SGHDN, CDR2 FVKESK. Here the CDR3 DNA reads TGTGCCAGCAGCCTGGGACTAGCCCGCGGGACAGATACGCAGTATTTT. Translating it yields CASSLGLARGTDTQYF.

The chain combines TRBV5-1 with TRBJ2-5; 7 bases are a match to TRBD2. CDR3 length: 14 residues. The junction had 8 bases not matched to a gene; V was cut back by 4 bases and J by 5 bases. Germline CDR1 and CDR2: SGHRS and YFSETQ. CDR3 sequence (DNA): TGCGCCAGCAGCCCCGGGGGGAGGGACGAGACCCAGTACTTC. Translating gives CASSPGGRDETQYF. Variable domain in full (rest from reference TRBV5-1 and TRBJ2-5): KAGVTQTPRYLIKTRGQQVTLSCSPISGHRSVSWYQQTPGQGLQFLFEYFSETQRNKGNFPGRFSGRQFSNSRSEMNVSTLELGDSALYLCASSPGGRDETQYFGPGTRLLVL.

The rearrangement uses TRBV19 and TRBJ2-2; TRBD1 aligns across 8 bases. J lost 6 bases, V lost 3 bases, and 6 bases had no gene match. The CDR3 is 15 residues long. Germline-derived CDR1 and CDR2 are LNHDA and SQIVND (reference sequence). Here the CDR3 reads CASSIGQGLAGELFF. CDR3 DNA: TGTGCCAGTAGTATTGGACAGGGTTTAGCCGGGGAGCTGTTTTTT.

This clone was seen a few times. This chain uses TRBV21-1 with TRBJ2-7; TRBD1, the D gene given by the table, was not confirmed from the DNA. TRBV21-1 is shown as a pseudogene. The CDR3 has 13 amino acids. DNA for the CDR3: TGTGCCAGCAACTCGACAGGGGTCTACGAGCAGTACTTC. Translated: CASNSTGVYEQYF.

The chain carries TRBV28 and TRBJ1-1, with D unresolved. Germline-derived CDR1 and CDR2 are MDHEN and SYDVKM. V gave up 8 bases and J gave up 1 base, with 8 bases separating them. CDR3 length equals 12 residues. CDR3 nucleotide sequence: TGTGCCAGCCTGACGTCGAACACTGAAGCTTTCTTT. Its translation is CASLTSNTEAFF.